One sample yielded the 19 T cell receptor beta chains listed below, sequenced in a study of cytomegalovirus exposure and HLA in healthy donors. PCR amplification relied on 60 Vbeta primers (plus 13 Jbeta primers). TCRdb keeps only in-frame clones here, not all; method: immunoSEQ multiplex PCR. The sample has roughly 70,000 clones; 82% are singletons. Material for sequencing was PBMCs. The receptors originated from a man younger than 35 in good health and CMV-seronegative.

This chain links TRBV4-1 with TRBJ2-7, with D possibly matching TRBD2 (6 bases). Deletions cut 0 bases from V and 3 bases from J, with 12 bases between. Per germline, CDR1 MGHRA and CDR2 YSYEKL. This CDR3 spans 15 amino acids. The CDR3: CASSQEMGLNYEQYF. CDR3 nucleotides: TGCGCCAGCAGCCAAGAAATGGGACTGAACTACGAGCAGTACTTC.

The chain links TRBV6-4 to TRBJ2-1, with 7 bases identical to TRBD2. Germline-derived CDR1 and CDR2 are MRHNA and SNTAGT. The CDR3 sequence is 15 residues long. V lost 2 bases and J lost 3; bases outside the gene matches: 4. DNA for the CDR3: TGTGCCAGCAGTGACGCGGGAGCCGGCTACAATGAGCAGTTCTTC. As protein: CASSDAGAGYNEQFF.

V is TRBV28 and J is TRBJ1-4, with a weak D call TRBD1 (6 bases). The CDR3 loop spans 13 amino acids. With 8 bases removed from V and 8 bases from J, the gap between germline ends came to 15 bases. CDR1 and CDR2 from the germline V gene are MDHEN and SYDVKM. This CDR3 reads CASSGGGGEKLFF. CDR3 bases: TGTGCCAGCTCAGGAGGGGGAGGGGAAAAACTGTTTTTT. Filled out from reference TRBV28 and TRBJ1-4, the complete variable domain reads DVKVTQSSRYLVKRTGEKVFLECVQDMDHENMFWYRQDPGLGLRLIYFSYDVKMKEKGDIPEGYSVSREKKERFSLILESASTNQTSMYLCASSGGGGEKLFFGSGTQLSVL.

The chain joins TRBV7-6 to TRBJ2-3; 9 nucleotides align to TRBD1. Germline CDR1 is SGHVS and CDR2 is FNYEAQ. This CDR3 contains 16 residues. The trim removed 6 bases at V and 3 bases at J, leaving 10 bases unmatched. This CDR3 is CASSFAGTGKTDTQYF. In nucleotides, the CDR3 is TGTGCCAGCAGTTTCGCCGGGACAGGGAAAACAGATACGCAGTATTTT.

The chain recombines TRBV5-4 with TRBJ2-3; 11 nucleotides align to TRBD1. The germline gives CDR1 SGHNT, CDR2 YYREEE (reference sequence). There are 14 residues in the CDR3. With 5 bases clipped from V and 3 bases from J, the junction kept 2 bases outside the gene matches. The CDR3 region has the DNA TGTGCCAGCAGATGGGACAGGGGGACAGATACGCAGTATTTT. Translation gives CASRWDRGTDTQYF.

The chain is built from TRBV5-4 and TRBJ2-5, with 10 bases lining up with TRBD2. The ends lost 0 bases at V and 6 bases at J; junction bases unmatched: 11. In germline, CDR1 is SGHNT, CDR2 YYREEE (reference sequence). This CDR3 is 17 amino acids long. The chain's CDR3 is CASSLDALAGVKKTQYF. The CDR3 coding sequence is TGTGCCAGCAGCTTGGATGCTCTAGCGGGAGTAAAAAAGACCCAGTACTTC.

The chain links TRBV28 to TRBJ2-7, with TRBD1 matching over 8 bases. The CDR3 is 14 amino acids. CDR1 and CDR2 from the germline V gene are MDHEN and SYDVKM. V was clipped by 3 bases and J by 4 bases; unmatched bases: 5. In DNA, the CDR3 is TGTGCCAGCAGTTTGGAGAGACAGGGGTACGAGCAGTACTTC. This codes for CASSLERQGYEQYF.

Written as DNA, the CDR3 is TGTGCCAGCAGTGACTCGACAGGGGGAGGCAATCAGCCCCAGCATTTT. It encodes CASSDSTGGGNQPQHF. This chain joins TRBV6-4 and TRBJ1-5; 9 nucleotides line up with TRBD1. The V segment lost 0 bases and the J segment 2 bases; nucleotides outside the gene matches: 2. Germline V gene sequence: CDR1 MRHNA, CDR2 SNTAGT. The CDR3 covers 16 residues.

The V gene is TRBV4-1, the J gene TRBJ2-2, with 8 bases lining up with TRBD1. Losses at the gene ends were 6 bases for V and 5 bases for J; bases not matched to a gene: 8. CDR1 MGHRA and CDR2 YSYEKL come from the germline V gene. This CDR3 comprises 15 residues. This chain's CDR3 is CASRPGQGGTGELFF. CDR3 nucleotides: TGCGCCAGCAGACCCGGACAGGGCGGGACCGGGGAGCTGTTTTTT.

This sequence joins TRBV28 and TRBJ2-5; D uncertain. This CDR3 comprises 13 residues. Looked up from germline, CDR1 is MDHEN and CDR2 is SYDVKM. V lost 8 bases and J lost 4, with 14 bases in between. In DNA, the CDR3 is TGTGCCAGCTCTGGGTTGACGGGAGAGACCCAGTACTTC. It is translated as CASSGLTGETQYF. Looking up the rest from reference TRBV28 and TRBJ2-5 gives the full variable domain: DVKVTQSSRYLVKRTGEKVFLECVQDMDHENMFWYRQDPGLGLRLIYFSYDVKMKEKGDIPEGYSVSREKKERFSLILESASTNQTSMYLCASSGLTGETQYFGPGTRLLVL.

The rearrangement links TRBV18 to TRBJ1-2; 7 bases are a match to TRBD1. Germline V CDR1 and CDR2: KGHSH, LQKENI. The CDR3 extends over 16 amino acids. V trimming: 2 bases; J trimming: 0 bases; junction bases outside the gene matches: 6. This chain's CDR3 is CASSPTRGQPNYGYTF. In nucleotides, the CDR3 is TGTGCCAGCTCACCAACGAGGGGACAGCCTAACTATGGCTACACCTTC.

The rearrangement uses TRBV5-1 and TRBJ2-5; TRBD1 aligns across 9 bases. The V gene end was trimmed by 3 bases and the J gene end by 4 bases; junction bases not matched to a gene: 19. This CDR3 comprises 19 residues. Germline assignment: CDR1 SGHRS and CDR2 YFSETQ. This chain's CDR3 is CASSSPRGQGMRWGETQYF. The CDR3 nucleotides read TGCGCCAGCAGCTCCCCACGAGGACAGGGGATGAGATGGGGAGAGACCCAGTACTTC.

The V call is TRBV4-1, the J call TRBJ2-7; 7 bases agree with TRBD2. Looked up from germline, CDR1 is MGHRA and CDR2 is YSYEKL. The CDR3 contains 15 residues. V lost 0 bases and J lost 6; bases outside the gene matches: 8. CDR3 residues: CASSQESGVWIEQYF. CDR3 in DNA: TGCGCCAGCAGCCAAGAAAGCGGGGTCTGGATCGAGCAGTACTTC.

The chain uses TRBV29-1 and TRBJ2-1; 7 nucleotides line up with TRBD2. The CDR3 contains 16 residues. Trimming cost V 2 bases and J 4 bases; bases outside gene matches: 11. CDR1 SQVTM and CDR2 ANQGSEA come from the germline V gene. The CDR3 loop reads CSVEKNERGLYNEQFF. The DNA for the CDR3 is TGCAGCGTTGAAAAGAACGAGCGGGGTTTATACAATGAGCAGTTCTTC.

This sequence joins TRBV30 and TRBJ2-1; 9 nucleotides match TRBD1. Germline trimming cut 3 bases from V and 9 bases from J; bases unmatched to any gene: 6. The CDR3 extends over 13 amino acids. CDR1 is GTSNPN, CDR2 SVGIG, per germline (reference sequence). This CDR3 is CAWREDRGGEQFF. The DNA for the CDR3 is TGTGCCTGGAGGGAGGACAGGGGTGGTGAGCAGTTCTTC.

The count of this clone is one. CDR3 region: CASSLSSMRANTGELFF. For the CDR3, the DNA is TGTGCCAGCAGCTTAAGTTCGATGAGGGCGAACACCGGGGAGCTGTTTTTT. The chain combines TRBV7-6 with TRBJ2-2, with D tentatively TRBD2 (5 bases). Looked up from germline, CDR1 is SGHVS and CDR2 is FNYEAQ. V dropped 2 bases and J dropped 0 bases, with 13 bases sitting between them. This CDR3 spans 17 amino acids.

The chain combines TRBV6-5 with TRBJ1-1; a weak D match, TRBD1 (5 bases). This CDR3 has 12 amino acids. Germline V gene lookup returns CDR1 MNHEY and CDR2 SVGAGI. Trimming removed 10 bases from V and 0 bases from J, with 9 bases in between. The CDR3 DNA reads as TGTGCCATAAAGGGGATGAACACTGAAGCTTTCTTT. As protein: CAIKGMNTEAFF.

The chain combines TRBV27 with TRBJ1-5; a possible D gene is TRBD1 (5 bases). Germline loops: CDR1 MNHEY, CDR2 SMNVEV (reference sequence). This CDR3 contains 14 residues. V gave up 1 base and J gave up 5 bases, with 9 bases separating them. CDR3 coding DNA: TGTGCCAGCAGTTTATGCAGGGAATATCAGCCCCAGCATTTT. Amino acids: CASSLCREYQPQHF.

This chain joins TRBV29-1 and TRBJ2-7; TRBD1 is a possible D gene (6 bases). V lost 7 bases to trimming and J lost 4 bases, with 20 bases between them. The CDR3 totals 14 residues. Germline CDR1 reads SQVTM; CDR2 reads ANQGSEA. In DNA form, the CDR3 reads TGCAGCGCCACGAGGACAGTTCCAGGATACGAGCAGTACTTC. Its translation is CSATRTVPGYEQYF.